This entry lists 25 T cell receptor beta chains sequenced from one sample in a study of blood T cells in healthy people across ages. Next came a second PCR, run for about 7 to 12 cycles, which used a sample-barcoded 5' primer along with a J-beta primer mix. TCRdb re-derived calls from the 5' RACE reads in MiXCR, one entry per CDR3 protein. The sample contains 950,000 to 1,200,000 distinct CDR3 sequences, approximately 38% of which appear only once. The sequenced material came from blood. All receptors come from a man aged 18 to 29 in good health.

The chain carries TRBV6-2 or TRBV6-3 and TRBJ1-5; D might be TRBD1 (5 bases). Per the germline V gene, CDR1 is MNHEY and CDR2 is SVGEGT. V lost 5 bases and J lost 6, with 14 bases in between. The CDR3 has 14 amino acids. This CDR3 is CASSTGRPSQPQHF. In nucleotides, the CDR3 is TGTGCCAGCAGTACAGGACGTCCCAGTCAGCCCCAGCATTTT.

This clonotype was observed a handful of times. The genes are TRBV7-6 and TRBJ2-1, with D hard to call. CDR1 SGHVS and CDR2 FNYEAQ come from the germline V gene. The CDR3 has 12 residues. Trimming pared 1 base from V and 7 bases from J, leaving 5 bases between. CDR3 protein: CASSLVWNEQFF. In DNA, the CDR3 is TGTGCCAGCAGCTTAGTTTGGAATGAGCAGTTCTTC.

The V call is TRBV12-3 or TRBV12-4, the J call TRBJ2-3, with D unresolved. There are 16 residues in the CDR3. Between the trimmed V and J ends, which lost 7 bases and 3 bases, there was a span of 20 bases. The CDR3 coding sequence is TGTGCCAGCATGCCCATCTGGCACGTTAGAACAGATACGCAGTATTTT. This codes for CASMPIWHVRTDTQYF.

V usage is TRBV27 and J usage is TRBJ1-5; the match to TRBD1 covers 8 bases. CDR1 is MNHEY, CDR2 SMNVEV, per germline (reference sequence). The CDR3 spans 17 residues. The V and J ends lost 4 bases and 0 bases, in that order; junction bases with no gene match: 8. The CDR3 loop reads CASSSHWTGSSNQPQHF. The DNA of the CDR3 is TGTGCCAGCAGTTCTCACTGGACAGGGTCTAGCAATCAGCCCCAGCATTTT.

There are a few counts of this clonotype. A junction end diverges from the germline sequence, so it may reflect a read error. The CDR3 protein is CATSDPGSTNGKLFF. The CDR3 nucleotides read TGTGCCACCAGTGACCCCGGAAGTACCAATGGAAAACTGTTTTTT. This chain connects TRBV24-1 to TRBJ1-4; D gene uncertain. The germline V gene encodes CDR1 KGHDR and CDR2 SFDVKD. The CDR3 is made up of 15 amino acids.

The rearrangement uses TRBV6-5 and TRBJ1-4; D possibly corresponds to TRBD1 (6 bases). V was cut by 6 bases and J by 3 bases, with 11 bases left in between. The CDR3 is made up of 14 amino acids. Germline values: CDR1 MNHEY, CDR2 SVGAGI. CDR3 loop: CASRQGSANEKLFF. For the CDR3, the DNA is TGTGCCAGCAGACAGGGATCCGCTAATGAAAAACTGTTTTTT.

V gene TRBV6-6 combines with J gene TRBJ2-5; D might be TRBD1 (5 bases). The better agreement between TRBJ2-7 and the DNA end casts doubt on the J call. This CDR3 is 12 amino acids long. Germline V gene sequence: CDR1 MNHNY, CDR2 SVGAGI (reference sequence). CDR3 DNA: TGTGCCAGCAGATACAGGAACTACGAGCAGTACTTC. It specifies CASRYRNYEQYF.

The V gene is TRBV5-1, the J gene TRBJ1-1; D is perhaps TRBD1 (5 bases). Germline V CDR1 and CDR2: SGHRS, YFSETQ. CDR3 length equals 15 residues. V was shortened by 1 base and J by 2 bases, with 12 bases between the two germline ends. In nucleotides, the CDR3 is TGCGCCAGCAGCTTGATTGGGGGGGTCAACACTGAAGCTTTCTTT. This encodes CASSLIGGVNTEAFF.

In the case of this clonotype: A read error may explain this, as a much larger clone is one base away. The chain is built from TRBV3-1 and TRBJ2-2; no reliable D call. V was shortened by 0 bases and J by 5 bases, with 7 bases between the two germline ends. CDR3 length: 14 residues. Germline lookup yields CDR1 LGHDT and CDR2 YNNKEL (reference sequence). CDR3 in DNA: TGTGCCAGCAGCCAAGAGCAGCCGACCGGGGAGCTGTTTTTT. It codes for CASSQEQPTGELFF.

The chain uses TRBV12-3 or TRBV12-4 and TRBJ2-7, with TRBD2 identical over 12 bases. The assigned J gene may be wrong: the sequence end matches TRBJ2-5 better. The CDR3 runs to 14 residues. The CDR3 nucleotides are TGTGCCAGCAGTCCTAGCGGGGGGGCTGGGACCCAGTACTTC. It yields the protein CASSPSGGAGTQYF.

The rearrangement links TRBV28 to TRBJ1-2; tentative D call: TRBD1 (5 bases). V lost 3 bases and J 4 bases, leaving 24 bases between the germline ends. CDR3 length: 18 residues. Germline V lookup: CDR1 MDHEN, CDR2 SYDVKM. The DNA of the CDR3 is TGTGCCAGCAGTTTTCTTCGGCTCGGGGCAGGGAAACCCTATGGCTACACCTTC. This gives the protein CASSFLRLGAGKPYGYTF.

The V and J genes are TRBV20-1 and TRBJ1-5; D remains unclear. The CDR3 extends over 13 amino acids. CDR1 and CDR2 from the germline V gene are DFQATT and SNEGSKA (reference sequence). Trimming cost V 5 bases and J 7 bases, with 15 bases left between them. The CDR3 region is CSARREESQPQHF. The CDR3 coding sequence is TGCAGTGCTCGCCGGGAAGAAAGCCAGCCCCAGCATTTT.

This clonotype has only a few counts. The CDR3 is CSARDPQGYYGYTF. In DNA form, the CDR3 reads TGCAGTGCTAGAGATCCCCAGGGGTACTATGGCTACACCTTC. The rearrangement uses TRBV20-1 and TRBJ1-2, with D maybe TRBD1 (6 bases). The CDR3 runs to 14 residues. The V gene's germline CDR1 is DFQATT and CDR2 SNEGSKA (reference sequence). V was pared by 0 bases and J by 3 bases, with 11 bases between.

CDR3 protein: CASSDQRDRGTEAFF. CDR3 bases: TGTGCCAGCAGTGATCAGAGGGACAGGGGAACTGAAGCTTTCTTT. The genes are TRBV27 and TRBJ1-1; 10 bases are shared with TRBD1. Germline CDR1 reads MNHEY; CDR2 reads SMNVEV (reference sequence). The V segment lost 5 bases and the J segment 5 bases; nucleotides outside the gene matches: 8. There are 15 residues in the CDR3.

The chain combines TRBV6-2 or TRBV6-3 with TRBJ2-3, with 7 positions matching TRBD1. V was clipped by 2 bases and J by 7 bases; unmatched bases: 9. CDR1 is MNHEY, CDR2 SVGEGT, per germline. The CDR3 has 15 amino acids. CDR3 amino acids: CASSYRGQEPHTQYF. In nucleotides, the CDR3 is TGTGCCAGCAGTTACCGAGGACAGGAACCTCATACGCAGTATTTT.

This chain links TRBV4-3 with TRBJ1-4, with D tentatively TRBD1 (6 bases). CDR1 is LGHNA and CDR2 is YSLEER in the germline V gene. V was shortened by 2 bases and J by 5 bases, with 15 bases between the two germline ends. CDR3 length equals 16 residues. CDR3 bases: TGCGCCAGCAGCCAACCCCCCCAGGGGTTAAATGAAAAACTGTTTTTT. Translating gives CASSQPPQGLNEKLFF.

The CDR3 loop is CASPGQGTSGNTIYF. CDR3 coding DNA: TGTGCCAGCCCGGGACAGGGGACCTCTGGAAACACCATATATTTT. This chain uses TRBV6-1 with TRBJ1-3; 10 bases are a match to TRBD1. The CDR3 runs to 15 residues. Per the germline V gene, CDR1 is MNHNS and CDR2 is SASEGT. The ends lost 8 bases at V and 0 bases at J; junction bases unmatched: 4.

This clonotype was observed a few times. The CDR3 coding sequence is TGCAGCGTTGAACCCCGAGAGACCCAGTACTTC. Translation gives CSVEPRETQYF. The chain recombines TRBV29-1 with TRBJ2-5, with unresolved D. The V gene lost 2 bases and the J gene lost 4 bases, with 5 bases spanning the gap. Germline CDR1 is SQVTM and CDR2 is ANQGSEA. CDR3 size: 11 residues.

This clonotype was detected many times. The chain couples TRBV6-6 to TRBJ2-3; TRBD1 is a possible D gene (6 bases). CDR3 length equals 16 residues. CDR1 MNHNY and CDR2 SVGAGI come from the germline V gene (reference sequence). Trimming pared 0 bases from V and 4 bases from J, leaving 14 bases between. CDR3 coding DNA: TGTGCCAGCAGTTACTCATCTGCAGGGGACCCAGATACGCAGTATTTT. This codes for CASSYSSAGDPDTQYF.

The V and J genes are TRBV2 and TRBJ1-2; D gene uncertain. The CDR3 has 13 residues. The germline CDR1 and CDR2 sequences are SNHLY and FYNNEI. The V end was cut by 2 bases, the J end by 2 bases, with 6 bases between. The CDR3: CASSENRNYGYTF. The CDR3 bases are TGTGCCAGCAGTGAAAACAGAAACTATGGCTACACCTTC.

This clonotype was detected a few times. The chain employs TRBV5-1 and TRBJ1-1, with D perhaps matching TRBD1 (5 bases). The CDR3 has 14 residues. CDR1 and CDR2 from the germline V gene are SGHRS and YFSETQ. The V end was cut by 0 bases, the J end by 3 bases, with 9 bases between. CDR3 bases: TGCGCCAGCAGCTTGGACCCGGGGGACACTGAAGCTTTCTTT. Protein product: CASSLDPGDTEAFF.

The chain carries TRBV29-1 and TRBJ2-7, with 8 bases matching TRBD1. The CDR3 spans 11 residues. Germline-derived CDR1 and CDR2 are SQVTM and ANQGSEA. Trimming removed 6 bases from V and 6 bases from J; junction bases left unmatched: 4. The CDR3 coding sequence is TGCAGCGTCGGACAGGGTCCCGAGCAGTACTTC. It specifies CSVGQGPEQYF.

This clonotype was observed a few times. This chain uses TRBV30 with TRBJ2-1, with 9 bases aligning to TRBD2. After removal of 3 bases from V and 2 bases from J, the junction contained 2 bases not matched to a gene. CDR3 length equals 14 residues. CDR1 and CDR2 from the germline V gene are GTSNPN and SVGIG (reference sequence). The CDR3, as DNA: TGTGCCTGGAGAATAGCGGGGGCCTACAATGAGCAGTTCTTC. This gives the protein CAWRIAGAYNEQFF.

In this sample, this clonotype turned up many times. CDR3 residues: CASSPQGKTQYF. Here the CDR3 DNA reads TGTGCCAGCTCACCACAGGGGAAGACCCAGTACTTC. The chain is built from TRBV18 and TRBJ2-5; D possibly corresponds to TRBD1 (5 bases). The germline V and J ends were trimmed by 1 base and 6 bases, with 6 bases remaining between them. The CDR3 is 12 residues long. CDR1 KGHSH and CDR2 LQKENI come from the germline V gene.

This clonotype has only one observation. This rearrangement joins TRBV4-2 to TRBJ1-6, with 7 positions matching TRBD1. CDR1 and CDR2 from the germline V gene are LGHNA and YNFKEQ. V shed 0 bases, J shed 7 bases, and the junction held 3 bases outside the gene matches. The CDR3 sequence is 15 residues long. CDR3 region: CASSQERQGNSPLHF. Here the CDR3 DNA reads TGTGCCAGCAGCCAAGAGCGACAGGGAAATTCACCCCTCCACTTT.